This T cell receptor beta chain derives from a study of cytomegalovirus exposure and HLA in healthy donors. Notes on the study in general: In vitro experiments confirmed that three CMV-associated chains were specific for CMV antigens. Cytomegalovirus-associated status was assigned to approximately 160 TCR beta chains. Most observed TCR sequences were rare, whereas some public TCRs were detected in many donors.

Sequencing used immunoSEQ multiplex PCR; TCRdb keeps in-frame clones, though not all of them. This sample yields about 130,000 clones, of which around 89% are seen a single time; around 6% belongs to the top ten. Germline V gene lookup returns CDR1 MNHEY and CDR2 SVGAGI. Trimming cost V 0 bases and J 7 bases, with 12 bases left between them. The CDR3 contains 15 residues. This clone was counted a few times. The antigen is unknown. This TCR was recovered from a woman aged 25 to 39 in good health and CMV-seropositive. Sequenced sample: PBMCs. The chain is built from TRBV6-5 and TRBJ1-4; D is perhaps TRBD1 (5 bases). This CDR3 is CASSYSGTRGEKLFF. The DNA of the CDR3 is TGTGCCAGCAGTTACTCGGGGACTCGTGGTGAAAAACTGTTTTTT.